This entry describes one TCR beta chain. This entry is derived from a study of blood T cell repertoires in COVID-19. The age range of participants was about 18 to 100 years, with residence in roughly 25 US areas. Recovered status applied to Cohort 3 donors who had two consecutive negative PCRs. It also applied to those with clearance or with symptom resolution. This CDR3 has 13 amino acids. V was clipped by 1 base and J by 6 bases, with 10 bases between them. The germline CDR1 and CDR2 sequences are KGHSH and LQKENI. Assay: immunoSEQ multiplex PCR; the TCRdb copy retains only in-frame clones and omits some. Seen here are some 250,000 clones, 80% to 90% observed once, and the top ten hold approximately 9%.

The origin of this receptor is a man between 40 and 49 years old who had recovered from COVID-19. This chain links TRBV18 with TRBJ2-7, with D possibly matching TRBD2 (6 bases). Sequencing was carried out using PBMCs or T cells enriched from blood (not recorded which). CDR3 coding DNA: TGTGCCAGCTCACCACTGGGGGGAGGCGAGCAGTACTTC. It translates to CASSPLGGGEQYF.